This passage covers 21 T cell receptor beta chains from one sample sequenced in a study of CD8+CD57+ T cells in acquired aplastic anemia. CDR3 and TCR beta VDJ profiling relied on genomic DNA as the template. TCRdb independently ran MiXCR on the reads; one entry per CDR3 protein. In the table there are roughly 38,000 distinct CDR3 sequences, 65% to 80% of which are singletons. The specimen was sorted CD4+, CD8+, or CD8+CD57+ T cells (not recorded which) from PBMCs. These receptors came from a human donor in good health, serving as a control.

The chain combines TRBV10-3 with TRBJ2-7; 12 bases fit TRBD2. V trimming: 5 bases; J trimming: 3 bases; junction bases outside the gene matches: 5. The CDR3 runs 15 residues. Germline V gene sequence: CDR1 ENHRY, CDR2 SYGVKD. CDR3 nucleotide sequence: TGTGCCATCAGTAGACTAGCGGGAGCAATCTACGAGCAGTACTTC. Its protein is CAISRLAGAIYEQYF.

V usage is TRBV29-1 and J usage is TRBJ2-7, with TRBD1 matching 8 bases. V was clipped by 6 bases and J by 2 bases; unmatched bases: 6. Germline V CDR1 and CDR2: SQVTM, ANQGSEA. The CDR3 runs to 13 residues. In DNA form, the CDR3 reads TGCAGCGTGATACAGGGGGATACCTACGAGCAGTACTTC. It encodes CSVIQGDTYEQYF.

This clonotype was picked up one time. The chain joins TRBV9 to TRBJ2-5; D is uncertain. Germline CDR1 SGDLS, CDR2 YYNGEE. V lost 3 bases, J lost 3 bases, and 9 bases lay in between. The CDR3 has 13 residues. CDR3 sequence reads: CASSEKVEETQYF. DNA for the CDR3: TGTGCCAGCAGCGAGAAGGTGGAAGAGACCCAGTACTTC.

J is TRBJ2-2 and V is TRBV19, with D unresolved. V lost 3 bases and J lost 3, with 8 bases in between. The CDR3 is 14 residues long. Per the germline V gene, CDR1 is LNHDA and CDR2 is SQIVND (reference sequence). DNA for the CDR3: TGTGCCAGTAGTATCCCCAGATACACCGGGGAGCTGTTTTTT. Its translation: CASSIPRYTGELFF.

This clonotype was picked up one time. J is TRBJ1-5 and V is TRBV2; weak D call: TRBD1 (6 bases). The CDR3 has 14 amino acids. Germline assignment: CDR1 SNHLY and CDR2 FYNNEI. The V end was cut by 5 bases, the J end by 7 bases, with 15 bases between. The CDR3 DNA is TGTGCCAGCAGTCGGTGGGGCCAGGGGCAGCCCCAGCATTTT. Translation gives CASSRWGQGQPQHF.

V usage is TRBV7-2 and J usage is TRBJ1-6, with D possibly matching TRBD1 (5 bases). The V gene lost 4 bases and the J gene lost 14 bases, with 9 bases spanning the gap. The V gene's germline CDR1 is SGHTA and CDR2 FQGNSA. CDR3 size: 11 residues. The CDR3 is CASSSGGALHF. Written as DNA, the CDR3 is TGTGCCAGCAGCTCCGGGGGGGCCCTCCACTTT.

This clonotype was recorded a few times. The rearrangement links TRBV3-1 to TRBJ2-3; D remains unclear. The CDR3 sequence is 13 residues long. CDR1 LGHDT and CDR2 YNNKEL come from the germline V gene (reference sequence). Trimming cost V 1 base and J 4 bases, with 6 bases left between them. In nucleotides, the CDR3 is TGTGCCAGCAGCCAAGGTCACCCAGATACGCAGTATTTT. It is translated as CASSQGHPDTQYF.

The genes are TRBV19 and TRBJ2-1, with 9 bases identical to TRBD1. Trimming took 10 bases from V and 8 from J; bases not matched to a gene: 12. In germline, CDR1 is LNHDA, CDR2 SQIVND (reference sequence). This CDR3 region has 14 residues. The CDR3, as DNA: TGTGCCACATCTCCGGGACAGGGTTCCTATGAGCAGTTCTTC. Translated: CATSPGQGSYEQFF.

This clonotype appeared once. An end of the junction does not agree with germline; a read error may underlie this. The chain combines TRBV10-3 with TRBJ1-1; 9 bases are shared with TRBD1. The CDR3 is made up of 13 amino acids. Per germline, CDR1 ENHRY and CDR2 SYGVKD. CDR3 sequence (DNA): TGTGCCATCAGTGGGACAGGGGTTCCTGAAGCTCTCTTT. It is translated as CAISGTGVPEALF.

The chain recombines TRBV7-2 with TRBJ1-5; D is unclear. The CDR3 runs 15 residues. Trimming pared 3 bases from V and 3 bases from J, leaving 12 bases between. CDR1 and CDR2 (germline): SGHTA, FQGNSA. The CDR3 sequence is CASSLQPIPNQPQHF. In DNA, the CDR3 is TGTGCCAGCAGCTTGCAACCGATTCCCAATCAGCCCCAGCATTTT.

The gene calls are TRBV10-3 and TRBJ2-7; D perhaps matches TRBD2 (5 bases). Germline V gives CDR1 ENHRY, CDR2 SYGVKD. This CDR3 region has 15 residues. Trimming left V 2 bases short and J 3 bases short, with 14 bases between. The CDR3 loop is CAISEPRGKGYEQYF. DNA of the CDR3: TGTGCCATCAGTGAGCCGCGAGGGAAGGGCTACGAGCAGTACTTC.

The J gene is TRBJ2-7, the V gene TRBV15; maybe TRBD2 (5 bases). V was trimmed by 0 bases and J by 3 bases, leaving 9 bases between them. Germline lookup yields CDR1 LNHNV and CDR2 YYDKDF (reference sequence). This CDR3 is built from 14 residues. The CDR3 bases are TGTGCCACCAGCAGAGATGAGGGAAACTACGAGCAGTACTTC. Its protein is CATSRDEGNYEQYF.

The chain has TRBV15 and TRBJ2-3, with D perhaps matching TRBD2 (6 bases). Germline values: CDR1 LNHNV, CDR2 YYDKDF (reference sequence). The CDR3 loop spans 14 amino acids. V lost 5 bases, J lost 1 base, and 10 bases lay in between. CDR3 coding DNA: TGTGCCACCAGCCGGCGGAGGGGCACAGATACGCAGTATTTT. It encodes CATSRRRGTDTQYF. The variable domain in full, with the rest retrieved from reference TRBV15 and TRBJ2-3, is DAMVIQNPRYQVTQFGKPVTLSCSQTLNHNVMYWYQQKSSQAPKLLFHYYDKDFNNEADTPDNFQSRRPNTSFCFLDIRSPGLGDTAMYLCATSRRRGTDTQYFGPGTRLTVL.

This clonotype was seen once. The rearrangement uses TRBV19 and TRBJ2-5; 9 bases line up with TRBD1. Germline values: CDR1 LNHDA, CDR2 SQIVND (reference sequence). The CDR3 sequence is 14 residues long. J was trimmed by 2 bases and V by 6 bases; bases with no gene match: 4. DNA for the CDR3: TGTGCCAGTAGGGGGACAGGGAGGCAAGAGACCCAGTACTTC. This gives the protein CASRGTGRQETQYF. Filled out from reference TRBV19 and TRBJ2-5, the complete variable domain reads DGGITQSPKYLFRKEGQNVTLSCEQNLNHDAMYWYRQDPGQGLRLIYYSQIVNDFQKGDIAEGYSVSREKKESFPLTVTSAQKNPTAFYLCASRGTGRQETQYFGPGTRLLVL.

This clonotype was counted only a few times. J is TRBJ2-7 and V is TRBV7-2; weak D call: TRBD1 (5 bases). Trimming stripped 6 bases from V and 4 bases from J, with 7 bases between. This CDR3 has 11 amino acids. From germline, CDR1 is SGHTA and CDR2 FQGNSA. The CDR3 region has the DNA TGTGCCAGCAGTGACAGATACGAGCAGTACTTC. Translating gives CASSDRYEQYF.

The rearrangement uses TRBV9 and TRBJ2-6; 7 bases map to TRBD2. Per germline, CDR1 SGDLS and CDR2 YYNGEE. With 0 bases clipped from V and 1 base from J, the junction kept 4 bases outside the gene matches. The CDR3 has 17 amino acids. CDR3: CASSVAFGGSGANVLTF. The CDR3 region has the DNA TGTGCCAGCAGCGTAGCTTTCGGGGGGTCTGGGGCCAACGTCCTGACTTTC.

The chain links TRBV24-1 to TRBJ2-1; weak D call: TRBD1 (5 bases). Between the trimmed V and J ends, which lost 4 bases and 8 bases, there was a span of 11 bases. The V gene's germline CDR1 is KGHDR and CDR2 SFDVKD. This CDR3 has 13 amino acids. The CDR3 here is CATSEGARDEQFF. In DNA form, the CDR3 reads TGTGCCACCAGTGAAGGGGCCCGCGATGAGCAGTTCTTC.

This clonotype has a single count. The rearrangement joins TRBV7-8 to TRBJ2-5; D is unclear. The CDR3 has 13 residues. Trimming pared 9 bases from V and 3 bases from J, leaving 14 bases between. Looked up from germline, CDR1 is SGHVS and CDR2 is FQNEAQ. In DNA form, the CDR3 reads TGTGCCAGTAGTAGAACAGTGGAAGAGACCCAGTACTTC. Residues: CASSRTVEETQYF.

This chain links TRBV7-8 with TRBJ2-7; TRBD2 might be the D (6 bases). The CDR3 consists of 14 residues. The V gene's germline CDR1 is SGHVS and CDR2 FQNEAQ. V dropped 3 bases and J dropped 2 bases, with 11 bases sitting between them. The DNA of the CDR3 is TGTGCCAGCAGCTTCGTATCTAGCGCCTACGAGCAGTACTTC. Protein sequence: CASSFVSSAYEQYF.

The chain employs TRBV20-1 and TRBJ1-2, with 9 bases aligning to TRBD1. CDR1 is DFQATT and CDR2 is SNEGSKA in the germline V gene (reference sequence). Germline trimming cut 3 bases from V and 3 bases from J; bases unmatched to any gene: 5. The CDR3 is made up of 14 amino acids. As DNA, the CDR3 is TGCAGTGCTAGGGACAGGGGTTCCTACTATGGCTACACCTTC. Its protein product is CSARDRGSYYGYTF.

The chain recombines TRBV6-7 with TRBJ1-5; D is unclear. TRBV6-7 is assigned to the ORF class and has an uncertain function. V was clipped by 6 bases and J by 5 bases, with 11 bases between them. The CDR3 totals 13 residues. CDR3 amino acids: CASRASRDQPQHF. DNA of the CDR3: TGTGCCAGCAGAGCCTCCCGTGATCAGCCCCAGCATTTT.